This T cell receptor beta chain was obtained from a study of a mutant IDH1 vaccine in newly diagnosed glioma. The overall study: Eight vaccinations went to patients in weeks 1, 3, 5, 7, 11, 15, 19, 23. The study started vaccination 4-6 weeks after radiotherapy alone, or with temozolomide cycles. Previous care, which was radiotherapy, temozolomide, or both, most often involved both.

The method was immunoSEQ multiplex PCR; TCRdb's version includes in-frame clones alone and lacks a portion of them. The sample yields tens of thousands of clones, 80% seen once. The germline V gene has CDR1 SQVTM and CDR2 ANQGSEA. This CDR3 comprises 13 residues. The V gene lost 4 bases and the J gene lost 1 base, with 11 bases spanning the gap. This sample's time point: week 23, last vaccination. Doses consisted of 300 ug of mutant IDH1 20-mer peptide each, paired with topical imiquimod. Donor diagnoses consisted of new WHO grade 3 or 4 IDH1-mutant, ATRX-lost astrocytomas. In regard to this clone: Its antigen is unknown.

The chain combines TRBV29-1 with TRBJ2-7; D may match TRBD1 or TRBD2 (5 bases each). This receptor was taken from a middle-aged man with glioma. The starting material was PBMCs, obtained from a glioma patient whose treatment included an IDH1 peptide vaccine. The CDR3 DNA follows: TGCAGCGTTGCGGGGCGGACGTCCTACGAGCAGTACTTC. Translated, it gives CSVAGRTSYEQYF.